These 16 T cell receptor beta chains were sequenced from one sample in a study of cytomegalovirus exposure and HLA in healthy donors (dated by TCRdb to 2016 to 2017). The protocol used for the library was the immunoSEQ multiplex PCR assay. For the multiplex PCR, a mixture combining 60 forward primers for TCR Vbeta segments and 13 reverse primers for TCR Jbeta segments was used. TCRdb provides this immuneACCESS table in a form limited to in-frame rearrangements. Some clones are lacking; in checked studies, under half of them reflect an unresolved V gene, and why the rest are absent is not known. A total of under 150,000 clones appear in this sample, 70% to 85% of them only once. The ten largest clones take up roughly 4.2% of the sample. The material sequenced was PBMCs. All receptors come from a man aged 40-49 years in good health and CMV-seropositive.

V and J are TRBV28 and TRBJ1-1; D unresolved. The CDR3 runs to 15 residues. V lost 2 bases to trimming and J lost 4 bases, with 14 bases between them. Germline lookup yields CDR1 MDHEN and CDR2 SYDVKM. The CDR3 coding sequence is TGTGCCAGCAGTTTAGGTCGGAGGCGGCTCACTGAAGCTTTCTTT. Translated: CASSLGRRRLTEAFF. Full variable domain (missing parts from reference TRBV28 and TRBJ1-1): DVKVTQSSRYLVKRTGEKVFLECVQDMDHENMFWYRQDPGLGLRLIYFSYDVKMKEKGDIPEGYSVSREKKERFSLILESASTNQTSMYLCASSLGRRRLTEAFFGQGTRLTVV.

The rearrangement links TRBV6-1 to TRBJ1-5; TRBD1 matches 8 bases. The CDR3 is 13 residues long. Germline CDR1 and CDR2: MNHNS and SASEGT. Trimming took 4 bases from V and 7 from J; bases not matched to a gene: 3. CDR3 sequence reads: CASSGQGRQPQHF. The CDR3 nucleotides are TGTGCCAGCAGTGGACAGGGGCGGCAGCCCCAGCATTTT.

The CDR3 reads CSVDSGGDTIYEQYF. CDR3 DNA: TGCAGCGTTGATTCGGGTGGGGACACTATCTACGAGCAGTACTTC. V is TRBV29-1 and J is TRBJ2-7; tentatively, D is TRBD1 (6 bases). The CDR3 spans 15 residues. Germline lookup yields CDR1 SQVTM and CDR2 ANQGSEA. V lost 3 bases and J lost 3, with 18 bases in between.

Written as DNA, the CDR3 is TGTGCCAGCAGGGACAGGGGGCGGGAGCAGTACTTC. Protein product: CASRDRGREQYF. The chain is built from TRBV6-1 and TRBJ2-7, with 11 bases lining up with TRBD1. The CDR3 runs to 12 residues. From germline, CDR1 is MNHNS and CDR2 SASEGT. Trimming at V came to 6 bases and at J to 7 bases, leaving 2 bases not matched to a gene.

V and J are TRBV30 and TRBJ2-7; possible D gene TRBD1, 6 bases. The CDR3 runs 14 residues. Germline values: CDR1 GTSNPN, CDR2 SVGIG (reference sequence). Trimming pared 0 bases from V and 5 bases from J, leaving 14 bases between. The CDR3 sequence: CAWSVTGPPDEQYF. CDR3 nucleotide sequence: TGTGCCTGGAGTGTAACAGGGCCCCCCGACGAGCAGTACTTC.

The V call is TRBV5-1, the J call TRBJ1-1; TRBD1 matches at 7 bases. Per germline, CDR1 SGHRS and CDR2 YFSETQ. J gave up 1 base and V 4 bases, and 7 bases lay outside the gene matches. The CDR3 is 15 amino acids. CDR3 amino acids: CASSHDRVWNTEAFF. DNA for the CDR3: TGCGCCAGCAGCCACGACAGGGTCTGGAACACTGAAGCTTTCTTT.

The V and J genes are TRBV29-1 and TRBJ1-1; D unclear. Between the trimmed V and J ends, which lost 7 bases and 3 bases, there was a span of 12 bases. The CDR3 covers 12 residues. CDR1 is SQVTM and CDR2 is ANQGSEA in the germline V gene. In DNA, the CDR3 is TGCAGCGCTGTCCCATCGGACACTGAAGCTTTCTTT. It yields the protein CSAVPSDTEAFF.

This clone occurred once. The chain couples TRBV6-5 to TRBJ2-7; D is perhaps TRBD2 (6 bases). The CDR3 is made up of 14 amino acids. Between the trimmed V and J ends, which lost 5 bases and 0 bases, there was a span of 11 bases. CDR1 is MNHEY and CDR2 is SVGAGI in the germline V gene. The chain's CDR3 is CASSTAGPSYEQYF. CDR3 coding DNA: TGTGCCAGCAGTACTGCGGGACCCTCCTACGAGCAGTACTTC.

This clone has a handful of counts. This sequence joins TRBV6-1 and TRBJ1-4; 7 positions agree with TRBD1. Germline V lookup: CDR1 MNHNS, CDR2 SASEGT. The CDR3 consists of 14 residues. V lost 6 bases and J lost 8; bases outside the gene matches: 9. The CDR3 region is CASSLDRAPEKLFF. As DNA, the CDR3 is TGTGCCAGCAGCCTAGACAGGGCGCCGGAAAAACTGTTTTTT.

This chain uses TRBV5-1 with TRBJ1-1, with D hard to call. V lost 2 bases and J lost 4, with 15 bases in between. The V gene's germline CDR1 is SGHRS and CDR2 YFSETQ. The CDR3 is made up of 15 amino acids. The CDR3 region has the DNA TGCGCCAGCAGCTTCCAGTTAGGAGTGAGCACTGAAGCTTTCTTT. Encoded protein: CASSFQLGVSTEAFF.

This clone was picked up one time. Here the CDR3 reads CASSRLQSSGNTIYF. For the CDR3, the DNA is TGTGCCAGCAGCCGACTACAGAGCTCTGGAAACACCATATATTTT. The chain is built from TRBV14 and TRBJ1-3, with no clear D. Germline V gene data show CDR1 as SGHDN and CDR2 as FVKESK. The CDR3 covers 15 residues. Trimming removed 4 bases at V and 0 bases at J, with 10 bases between.

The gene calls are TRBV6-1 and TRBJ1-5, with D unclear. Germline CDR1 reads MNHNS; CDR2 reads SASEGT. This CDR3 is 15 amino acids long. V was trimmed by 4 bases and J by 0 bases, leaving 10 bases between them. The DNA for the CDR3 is TGTGCCAGCAGTGTGACGGGGTTTAGCAATCAGCCCCAGCATTTT. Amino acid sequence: CASSVTGFSNQPQHF.

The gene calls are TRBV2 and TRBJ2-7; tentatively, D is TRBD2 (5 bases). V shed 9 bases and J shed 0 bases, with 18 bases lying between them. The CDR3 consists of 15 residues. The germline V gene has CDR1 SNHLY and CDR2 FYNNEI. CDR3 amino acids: CASRQTPGGSYEQYF. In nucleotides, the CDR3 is TGTGCCAGTAGACAAACCCCCGGAGGCTCCTACGAGCAGTACTTC.

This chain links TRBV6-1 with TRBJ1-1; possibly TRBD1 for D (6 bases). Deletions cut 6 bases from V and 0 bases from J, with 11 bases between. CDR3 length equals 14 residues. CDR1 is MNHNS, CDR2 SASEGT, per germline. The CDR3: CASRLQGMNTEAFF. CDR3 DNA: TGTGCCAGCAGATTACAGGGTATGAACACTGAAGCTTTCTTT.

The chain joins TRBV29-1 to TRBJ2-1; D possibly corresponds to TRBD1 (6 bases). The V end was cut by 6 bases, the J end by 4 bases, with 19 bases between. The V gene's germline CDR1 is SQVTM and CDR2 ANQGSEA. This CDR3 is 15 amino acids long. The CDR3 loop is CSVASPDSGYNEQFF. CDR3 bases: TGCAGCGTCGCCAGTCCGGACAGTGGTTACAATGAGCAGTTCTTC.

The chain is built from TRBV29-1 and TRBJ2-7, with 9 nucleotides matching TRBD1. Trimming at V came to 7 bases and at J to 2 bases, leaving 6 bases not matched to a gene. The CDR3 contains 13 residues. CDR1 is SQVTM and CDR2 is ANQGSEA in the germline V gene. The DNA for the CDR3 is TGCAGCGCGAGACAGGGGGGGACCTACGAGCAGTACTTC. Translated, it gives CSARQGGTYEQYF.